These T cell receptor beta chains were read from a single sample in a study of T cell changes during pregnancy in multiple sclerosis. TCRdb's copy holds only in-frame clones and misses some; the assay was immunoSEQ multiplex PCR. The sample carries 55,000 to 85,000 clones, roughly 94% recorded once. The material sequenced was peripheral blood, taken in the third trimester of pregnancy. The receptors shown here come from a female donor with multiple sclerosis, enrolled in a pregnancy study. Each CDR3 is given with its conserved first and last residue.

v_call	j_call	cdr3_aa
TRBV7-3	TRBJ2-5	CASSLITGPQETQYF
TRBV6-6	TRBJ1-2	CASSYSPAGPQGYTF
TRBV30	TRBJ1-1	CAWSDDRGTEAFF
TRBV9	TRBJ2-2	CASSVISQGGELFF
TRBV4-1	TRBJ2-6	CASSQVYQGTGANVLTF
TRBV29-1	TRBJ1-4	CSVLLTDEKLFF
TRBV11-2	TRBJ2-1	CASSLLTGGGSYNEQFF
TRBV14	TRBJ2-2	CASSQVQGAGELFF
TRBV6-6	TRBJ1-2	CASVEGNYGYTF
TRBV19	TRBJ2-5	CASSPSSGGFETQYF
TRBV9	TRBJ2-3	CASSGPNADTQYF
TRBV6-5	TRBJ2-7	CASSPGLAGTYEQYF
TRBV7-2	TRBJ2-1	CASSLIGGSYNEQFF
TRBV14	TRBJ2-2	CASSQVGGTGELFF
TRBV18	TRBJ1-5	CASSPPRIGDRNQPQHF
TRBV6-4	TRBJ2-3	CASSATSGGADTQYF
TRBV6-5	TRBJ1-2	CASSYAGRANYGYTF
TRBV7-3	TRBJ2-1	CASSLNSPTVNNEQFF
TRBV5-1	TRBJ2-7	CASSHGQSYEQYF
TRBV2	TRBJ1-1	CASRRTGNTEAFF
TRBV5-1	TRBJ2-7	CASSATGGWTYEQYF
TRBV13	TRBJ1-5	CASSLGRGTGNQPQHF
TRBV19	TRBJ1-2	CASTTSGTGLYGYTF
TRBV4-2	TRBJ2-2	CASSRSGGAHTGELFF
TRBV5-4	TRBJ2-7	CASSRAGGGSYEQYF
TRBV29-1	TRBJ1-2	CSPPLDTNGYTF
TRBV4-1	TRBJ1-3	CASSQAQGSGNTIYF
TRBV5-4	TRBJ1-1	CASSSDRVSYTEAFF
TRBV7-2	TRBJ1-1	CASSFNRMNTEAFF
TRBV27	TRBJ2-7	CASSFGPAYEQYF
TRBV21-1	TRBJ2-3	CASTDGLAGGPLLILDTQYF
TRBV10-3	TRBJ2-7	CAIGSGTGALEQYF
TRBV19	TRBJ1-5	CASSKTGDQPQHF
TRBV14	TRBJ2-3	CASSSRLTDTQYF
TRBV6-5	TRBJ2-7	CASSFIPGLSYEQYF
TRBV27	TRBJ2-7	CATTEFGLAGGEQYF
TRBV30	TRBJ1-1	CAWSQNRVTFTPEAFF
TRBV6-5	TRBJ2-7	CASSYSRAENYEQYF
TRBV5-1	TRBJ1-4	CASSPQGGANEKLFF
TRBV19	TRBJ1-6	CASNRDRFSYNSPLHF
TRBV6-6	TRBJ1-4	CASSPPATNEKLFF
TRBV5-1	TRBJ1-2	CASSLEGVNYGYTF
TRBV7-3	TRBJ1-6	CASSPARGLVVSPLHF
TRBV5-6	TRBJ1-6	CASSILAGTGNSPLHF
TRBV5-1	TRBJ2-6	CASSFRSSGANVLTF
TRBV5-1	TRBJ2-7	CASSLERSSYEQYF
TRBV7-6	TRBJ1-1	CASSLSRNTEAFF